Included here is one T cell receptor (beta chain) sequence, with context. Its antigen target is currently unknown. It has no much larger one-base neighbor in the sample; base qualities were not kept. These data come from a study of cytomegalovirus exposure and HLA in healthy donors (dated by TCRdb to 2016 to 2017). General notes on the study: An earlier analysis of roughly 610 of the donors reported about 280 Gb of sequence data and 117 million unique TCR beta sequences obtained from about 179 million T cells. About 300 gigabases of sequencing data and tens of millions of unique TCR sequences were included in an early release covering roughly 700 HLA-typed donors. Of the approximately 370 genotyped donors, approximately 80% were placed in the genetic ancestry cluster associated with self-reported Caucasian donors. The study aimed to test whether signatures of past pathogen exposure could be identified by cataloging public T cell receptors. The study used immunosequencing to profile the T cell repertoires of 666 subjects and linked those repertoires to cytomegalovirus serostatus. A separate validation cohort of about 110 different subjects was used in addition to the 666-subject first cohort. To predict cytomegalovirus infection status, the study combined high-throughput TCR immunosequencing, statistical association of individual TCRs with disease status, and machine learning. A later analysis re-analyzed previously published TCR beta repertoires from 666 donors and added high-resolution HLA genotyping to study TCR occurrence patterns. In the later analysis, no new phenotypic data were used to find candidate immune exposures; instead, reliance was placed on TCR beta sequences and their occurrence across donors. An earlier analysis of more than 450 of the donors used high-throughput TCR beta sequencing to judge whether each TCR beta V gene segment behaved as functional or pseudogenic. Donor age, sex, ethnicity and CMV serostatus were compiled together with the repertoire data. A later genetic analysis used genome-wide SNP genotypes for about 65% of the 666 donors, treating that subset as a discovery cohort. All discovery cohort repertoires had been generated on a single sequencing platform. Both class I and class II loci were covered by HLA typing, at four-digit resolution. Typing coverage varied by locus: roughly 629-630 donors for A, B, C, DRB1 and DQB1; under 550 for DQA1; approximately 570 for DPA1; 400 to 480 for DPB1. Roughly 5 DR-DQ haplotypes were handled as single units for association and clustering because linkage in the cohort was strong. Among 300 to 500 genotyped donors of the cohort, an average of around 250,000 unique TCR beta nucleotide sequences was sequenced per donor, of which about 19% were non-productive. The investigation overall reported the following: Most TCR sequences were seen in very few donors, while some public TCRs were found in many individuals. According to a later genetic analysis, donors in an Asian-associated ancestry cluster had fewer N-insertions in productive TCRs than the approximately 670-donor mean. In a later analysis, several top co-occurrence clusters were reported to appear linked to parvovirus B19, influenza, CMV and Epstein-Barr virus. A later analysis associated about 17,000 TCR beta sequences with specific HLA alleles at a false discovery rate of 0.05. This cohort had only TCR beta chains sequenced, and the lack of alpha or paired-chain data limited which features could be detected. Linkage disequilibrium might explain the correlated functional status among segregating V segments, but an unknown experimental factor could not be ruled out. V-gene and J-gene trimming of TCR beta chains was associated with a missense DCLRE1C variant in a later genetic analysis, and the association was replicated in an independent cohort. A further reported finding was that TCR beta sequences accurately predicted the HLA-A and HLA-B alleles for most subjects in the first cohort. Most CMV-associated TCR beta chains appeared to be HLA-restricted in a later analysis, and the HLA associations seemed to be driven largely by CMV exposure. Strong co-occurrence of HLA alleles, especially DR and DQ, made assigning TCR associations to individual alleles difficult. A later analysis found that HLA-associated TCR beta chains were more clonally expanded and had lower generation probabilities than equally common non-associated chains. Cytomegalovirus status was reported to be diagnosed by the classifier with high specificity and sensitivity in both the original and validation cohorts. A total of 150 or so TCR beta chains were listed by the study as associated with cytomegalovirus. The 87-base-pair reads could not distinguish some IMGT-functional V segments, including TRBV6-2 and TRBV6-3, so those segments were excluded. According to a later analysis, TCR association rates differed among HLA loci, with DRB1 alleles showing the most associated TCRs and HLA-C alleles showing the fewest. In an earlier analysis of 587 of the donors, most TCR beta V segments were observed in productive rearrangements about 90% or about 30% of the time, broadly matching IMGT annotations. The earlier analysis of 587 of the donors excluded 15 to 20 rarely observed V segments, including chromosome 9 orphons, because counts were too low. The authors suggested that the approach could potentially be generalized to other disease states and immunological phenotypes. A cluster of highly shared sequence variants was judged likely to be a technical artifact of the sequencing pipeline. Roughly uniform sequencing depth across donors was assumed in presence/absence analyses, although this assumption may not hold. Three of the identified cytomegalovirus-associated TCR beta chains were confirmed in vitro to be specific for cytomegalovirus antigens. Because some donors lacked HLA typing at each locus, the association tests relied only on the typed subset. CMV serostatus was the only immune exposure information available for the cohort.

Libraries were made using the immunoSEQ multiplex PCR assay. The multiplex PCR relied on a mix of 60 forward primers for TCR Vbeta segments and 13 reverse primers for TCR Jbeta segments. Amplification of the CDR3 region of rearranged TCR beta genes was performed with a multiplex PCR assay on genomic DNA. Amplified TCR beta libraries were sequenced as 87-base-pair reads on the Illumina HiSeq System. As for the authors' bioinformatics: In a later analysis, around 80 million unique TCR beta chains were counted across the 500 to 700 repertoires, and roughly 10 million of these chains were shared by at least two donors. To remove PCR and sequencing errors, raw reads were error-corrected and collapsed into unique sequences using a nearest-neighbor algorithm that merged closely related sequences. CDR3 sequences were aligned to IMGT reference sequences to assign V, D and J gene segments. For a sequence to be retained, a match of at least six nucleotides was required to both a V gene segment and a J gene segment. Rearrangements were called productive when the CDR3 lacked stop codons and stayed in frame with V and J; all others were non-productive. CDR3 was defined by IMGT convention, running from the second conserved V-encoded cysteine to the conserved J-encoded phenylalanine. The earlier analysis of some 600 of the donors excluded sequences that lacked an unambiguous match to a single V gene segment. In an earlier analysis of a few hundred of the donors, a V segment was called functional when productive rearrangements were above 56.7%, and segregating when the standard deviation between donors exceeded 5%. A statistical classification framework was built for diagnosing cytomegalovirus status from the catalog of TCR beta chain sequences. A later analysis assigned V and J genes by comparing TCR nucleotide sequences with IMGT/GENE-DB human TR gene sequences. A later analysis assigned CDR3 sequences and most-parsimonious VDJ recombination scenarios with the TCRdist pipeline. In a later analysis, each TCR beta chain was defined by its CDR3 amino acid sequence together with its V-gene family, and reads lacking a unique V-gene family were excluded. In a later analysis, around 650 highly shared, low-generation-probability nucleotide sequences were removed to address suspected cross-contamination and a sequencing artifact. In a later analysis, a clonal expansion index was calculated for each public chain from normalized within-repertoire ranks of inferred template counts. Generation probabilities in a later analysis came from a VDJ recombination model fitted to out-of-frame rearrangements, and those results were checked against IGoR. A later analysis scored TCR-TCR, TCR-HLA and TCR-CMV co-occurrence with hypergeometric tests, applying a repertoire-size bias correction to TCR pairs. In a later analysis, false discovery rates were estimated by permuting HLA or CMV assignments 20 times. In a later analysis, co-occurring TCRs were grouped using DBSCAN, and TCRdist sequence similarity was added for clustering within HLA-allele-positive subsets. Repertoires with fewer than 30,000 or more than 120,000 public chains, plus five repertoires with anomalous nucleotide sharing, were excluded from co-occurrence clustering. TCRdb obtained this table from immuneACCESS and retained in-frame rearrangements with V and J assigned. These tables miss some clones; where compared with another copy, unresolved V genes account for less than half of the shortfall, and the remainder is unexplained. V and J calls and clone size are as listed in that table; D and trimming were resolved from the DNA. This sample has approximately 250,000 clones in its table, and 85% of those were observed once. About 0.25% of the sample is in the top ten clones.

Trimming takes 6 bases off V and 2 bases off J; junction bases not matched to a gene: 13. Including the terminal cysteine and phenylalanine, the CDR3 comprises 17 residues. This entry keeps only the CDR3 DNA: 51 bases, framed from base 1. The germline V gene sets CDR1 to ENHRY and CDR2 to SYGVKD. In total, 666 healthy bone marrow donors made up the cohort. Cohort members were all nominally healthy when sampled, although unrecorded immune exposures were likely present. The donor was CMV seronegative and was included in the group of 352 seronegative cohort members. A peripheral blood sample was provided by each donor, and peripheral blood mononuclear cells were used for TCR beta sequencing. Genomic DNA extraction from the blood cell samples was performed with the Qiagen DNeasy Blood Extraction Kit.

The sequence came from a girl aged 2-10 years in good health and CMV-seronegative. The sequenced material came from PBMCs. This sequence uses TRBV10-3 and TRBJ2-7, with 10 junctional bases fitting TRBD2. The CDR3 protein: CAIRPSLGSGGTYEQYF. Here is the DNA: TGTGCCATCAGGCCCTCGTTAGGTAGCGGGGGGACCTACGAGCAGTACTTC.